The 7 T cell receptor beta chains below all came from one sample that was sequenced in a study of blood T cell repertoires in COVID-19. Generated by immunoSEQ multiplex PCR, the TCRdb table keeps only in-frame clones and is missing some. Among a few hundred thousand clones listed, about 91% were seen once. Sequenced sample: peripheral blood. The receptors here all came from a woman aged 25 to 39 with COVID-19, enrolled during active disease.

The chain couples TRBV3-1 (or the pseudogene TRBV3-2) to TRBJ1-2; D is ambiguous. V was pared by 1 base and J by 2 bases, with 17 bases between. Germline CDR1 is LGHDT and CDR2 is YNNKEL (reference sequence). The CDR3 runs 17 residues. The CDR3 loop is CASSQVLARGYNYGYTF. DNA of the CDR3: TGTGCCAGCAGCCAAGTATTGGCGCGGGGTTACAACTATGGCTACACCTTC.

The table lists this clone with a count of one. The chain joins TRBV5-1 to TRBJ1-2, with no clear D. CDR3 length: 14 amino acids. The V end lost 5 bases, the J end lost 2 bases, and 13 bases lay between the germline ends. Germline CDR1 is SGHRS and CDR2 is YFSETQ. The CDR3 spells CASRRVSGNYGYTF. The DNA for the CDR3 is TGCGCCAGCAGGAGGGTGTCGGGGAACTATGGCTACACCTTC.

This rearrangement joins TRBV18 to TRBJ1-2; a possible D gene is TRBD1 (5 bases). This CDR3 is 15 amino acids long. The germline CDR1 and CDR2 sequences are KGHSH and LQKENI. V was clipped by 3 bases and J by 0 bases, with 11 bases between them. The CDR3 is CASSPWGDPNYGYTF. In DNA, the CDR3 is TGTGCCAGCTCACCGTGGGGGGATCCTAACTATGGCTACACCTTC.

The genes are TRBV28 and TRBJ2-2, with TRBD2 as a possible D gene (6 bases). Germline assignment: CDR1 MDHEN and CDR2 SYDVKM. V dropped 6 bases and J dropped 6 bases, with 14 bases sitting between them. The CDR3 runs to 14 residues. This CDR3 is CASSLSPGAGELFF. CDR3 bases: TGTGCCAGCAGCCTCTCCCCGGGGGCCGGGGAGCTGTTTTTT.

V and J are TRBV19 and TRBJ1-1; maybe TRBD1 (6 bases). V was pared by 5 bases and J by 3 bases, with 25 bases between. The CDR3 is made up of 18 amino acids. Per the germline V gene, CDR1 is LNHDA and CDR2 is SQIVND (reference sequence). CDR3 protein: CASSQLKVGGAKDTEAFF. The CDR3 DNA is TGTGCCAGTAGTCAGCTTAAGGTTGGGGGGGCTAAGGACACTGAAGCTTTCTTT.

This sequence joins TRBV29-1 and TRBJ2-3; 9 nucleotides match TRBD2. V dropped 7 bases and J dropped 2; count of bases not matched to a gene: 10. Germline values: CDR1 SQVTM, CDR2 ANQGSEA. There are 15 residues in the CDR3. CDR3 bases: TGCAGCGCCCCAGCGGCGGGGGGGCTCACAGATACGCAGTATTTT. It is translated as CSAPAAGGLTDTQYF.

V and J are TRBV13 and TRBJ2-6, with a weak D call TRBD1 (6 bases). The CDR3 is made up of 15 amino acids. V lost 4 bases and J 6 bases, leaving 13 bases between the germline ends. Germline CDR1 is PRHDT and CDR2 is FYEKMQ (reference sequence). The CDR3 spells CASSSGQMQANVLTF. The CDR3 bases are TGTGCCAGCAGCTCCGGACAGATGCAGGCCAACGTCCTGACTTTC.